Each of the 10 T cell receptor beta chains below was sequenced from the same sample in a study of cytomegalovirus exposure and HLA in healthy donors. Researchers ran the PCR with 60 Vbeta and 13 Jbeta primers. Measured with immunoSEQ multiplex PCR; TCRdb has only the in-frame clones, and not every one. Among some 110,000 clones listed, roughly 80% were seen once. The sequenced material came from PBMCs. These receptors originate from a man aged 25 to 40 in good health and CMV-seropositive.

V and J are TRBV11-2 and TRBJ2-7; TRBD1 aligns across 8 bases. CDR3 length: 14 residues. Trimming took 2 bases from V and 3 from J; bases not matched to a gene: 3. Looked up from germline, CDR1 is SGHAT and CDR2 is FQNNGV. CDR3 in DNA: TGTGCCAGCAGCTTAAAGACAGGGGTCTACGAGCAGTACGTC. This codes for CASSLKTGVYEQYV.

This chain links TRBV21-1 with TRBJ2-5; TRBD1, the D gene given by the table, was not confirmed from the DNA. TRBV21-1 is a documented pseudogene. The CDR3 has 15 amino acids. The chain's CDR3 is CASGSRGGQRETQYF. The CDR3 DNA is TGTGCCAGCGGAAGTAGAGGGGGACAGCGCGAGACCCAGTACTTC.

This clone was counted between two and nine times. V and J are TRBV27 and TRBJ1-2; D is possibly TRBD1 (6 bases). There are 14 residues in the CDR3. V was shortened by 7 bases and J by 1 base, with 13 bases between the two germline ends. The germline V gene has CDR1 MNHEY and CDR2 SMNVEV (reference sequence). The CDR3: CASTKQGLNYGYTF. DNA of the CDR3: TGTGCCAGCACCAAACAGGGCCTTAACTATGGCTACACCTTC.

The chain recombines TRBV28 with TRBJ1-4; 8 nucleotides align to TRBD1. The germline gives CDR1 MDHEN, CDR2 SYDVKM. The J segment lost 8 bases and the V segment lost 1 base, leaving 6 bases of the junction unmatched. The CDR3 covers 15 residues. CDR3 sequence (DNA): TGTGCCAGCAGTTTATTACAGGGGGGAGGCGAAAAACTGTTTTTT. This translates into CASSLLQGGGEKLFF.

The chain recombines TRBV6-1 with TRBJ1-5; the D gene is possibly TRBD1 (6 bases). Between the trimmed V and J ends, which lost 4 bases and 1 base, there was a span of 23 bases. Per germline, CDR1 MNHNS and CDR2 SASEGT. CDR3 length: 19 residues. The CDR3 nucleotides are TGTGCCAGCAGTGGAGGGTGGGCACCGAGGGGGGGAAGCAATCAGCCCCAGCATTTT. Translating gives CASSGGWAPRGGSNQPQHF.

The chain has TRBV28 and TRBJ2-7; 7 positions match TRBD2. The CDR3 is 14 residues long. J was trimmed by 3 bases and V by 6 bases; bases with no gene match: 8. The germline V gene encodes CDR1 MDHEN and CDR2 SYDVKM. CDR3 loop: CASSLMGGNYEQYF. DNA of the CDR3: TGTGCCAGCAGCTTAATGGGAGGGAACTACGAGCAGTACTTC.

V is TRBV15 and J is TRBJ1-5; maybe TRBD1 (6 bases). Germline CDR1 reads LNHNV; CDR2 reads YYDKDF (reference sequence). Trimming took 7 bases from V and 1 from J, leaving 14 bases between them. There are 15 residues in the CDR3. The CDR3 spells CATTPGGASNQPQHF. CDR3 nucleotide sequence: TGTGCCACCACTCCCGGGGGGGCAAGCAATCAGCCCCAGCATTTT. The full variable domain, completed using reference TRBV15 and TRBJ1-5, is DAMVIQNPRYQVTQFGKPVTLSCSQTLNHNVMYWYQQKSSQAPKLLFHYYDKDFNNEADTPDNFQSRRPNTSFCFLDIRSPGLGDTAMYLCATTPGGASNQPQHFGDGTRLSIL.

V is TRBV7-3 and J is TRBJ2-2, with D tentatively TRBD1 (6 bases). The germline gives CDR1 SGHTA, CDR2 FQGTGA. Trimming removed 8 bases from V and 1 base from J, with 8 bases in between. CDR3 length: 13 residues. CDR3 coding DNA: TGTGCCAGCGCAGGGGTGAACACCGGGGAGCTGTTTTTT. Translation gives CASAGVNTGELFF.

The V and J genes are TRBV7-2 and TRBJ2-1; 8 bases line up with TRBD1. Trimming removed 1 base from V and 8 bases from J; junction bases left unmatched: 7. The CDR3 sequence is 15 residues long. CDR1 is SGHTA, CDR2 FQGNSA, per germline. The CDR3 spells CASSLGGQVSDEQFF. CDR3 sequence (DNA): TGTGCCAGCAGCTTAGGGGGACAGGTTTCGGATGAGCAGTTCTTC.

There are a few counts of this clone. V gene TRBV5-1 combines with J gene TRBJ2-3, with D unresolved. Trimming stripped 2 bases from V and 2 bases from J, with 3 bases between. The germline V gene encodes CDR1 SGHRS and CDR2 YFSETQ. The CDR3 consists of 12 residues. The CDR3 DNA reads TGCGCCAGCAGCTTTTACACAGATACGCAGTATTTT. Its protein is CASSFYTDTQYF.